This T cell receptor beta chain was retrieved from a study of T cells in Graves' hyperthyroidism and ophthalmopathy. Study-level points and caveats: Before onset, ophthalmopathy was predicted by the model a median 6.5 months earlier. Among clonotypes expanded in thyroid above 0.001, most were also found in blood.

The table lists this clonotype with a few counts. Its antigen remains unknown. From RNA transcripts, TCR beta CDR3 regions were amplified. The HTBI primer set drove a first-round RT-PCR of the TCR CDR3. TCRdb passed the multiplex PCR reads through MiXCR, listing each CDR3 protein once. The sample contains hundreds of thousands of distinct CDR3 sequences, roughly 45% of which appear only once. The sample comprised peripheral blood or thyroid tissue (not recorded which). This sequence was found in an adult man with Graves' disease, either hyperthyroidism or ophthalmopathy (not recorded which).

The CDR3 DNA reads as TGTGCCAGCAGTTACTCTTCGACTACTGGAAACACCATATATTTT. Its protein is CASSYSSTTGNTIYF. The V call is TRBV2, the J call TRBJ1-3, with unresolved D. The CDR3 has 15 residues. Germline V gene data show CDR1 as SNHLY and CDR2 as FYNNEI. V was cut by 5 bases and J by 2 bases, with 13 bases left in between.